Below, 6 T cell receptor beta chains from the same sample are listed, as sequenced in a study of blood T cell repertoires in COVID-19. Some clones are missing from TCRdb's copy, which holds only in-frame ones; the method was immunoSEQ multiplex PCR. Of 55,000 to 70,000 clones listed, about 85% were seen once; the top ten hold around 3.7%. Source material: peripheral blood. These receptors were collected from a woman aged 45-65 years with COVID-19, enrolled during active disease.

The rearrangement joins TRBV19 to TRBJ2-7, with 8 bases fitting TRBD2. V gave up 3 bases and J gave up 1 base; unmatched junction bases: 5. CDR1 and CDR2 from the germline V gene are LNHDA and SQIVND (reference sequence). The CDR3 consists of 15 residues. The CDR3 bases are TGTGCCAGTAGTATTACTAGCGGCCAATCCTACGAGCAGTACTTC. Translation gives CASSITSGQSYEQYF.

J is TRBJ2-7 and V is TRBV20-1; the D gene is possibly TRBD2 (5 bases). Germline V CDR1 and CDR2: DFQATT, SNEGSKA (reference sequence). Trimming stripped 3 bases from V and 2 bases from J, with 8 bases between. The CDR3 totals 12 residues. The chain's CDR3 is CSASSAPYEQYF. The CDR3 DNA follows: TGCAGTGCTAGTAGCGCCCCCTACGAGCAGTACTTC.

This clone was seen more than once but under ten times. CDR3 loop: CASSTRTGGGNEKLFF. Here the CDR3 DNA reads TGTGCCAGCAGTACCCGGACAGGGGGCGGTAATGAAAAACTGTTTTTT. The gene calls are TRBV28 and TRBJ1-4; 11 nucleotides line up with TRBD1. J gave up 4 bases and V 5 bases, and 6 bases lay outside the gene matches. CDR3 length: 16 amino acids. Per the germline V gene, CDR1 is MDHEN and CDR2 is SYDVKM.

The chain uses TRBV19 and TRBJ1-5; 8 positions match TRBD1. The CDR3 has 14 amino acids. V shed 6 bases, J shed 5 bases, and the junction held 6 bases outside the gene matches. CDR1 and CDR2 (germline): LNHDA, SQIVND (reference sequence). The CDR3 DNA is TGTGCCAGTAGCCAGGGGGCAATAGATCAGCCCCAGCATTTT. Protein: CASSQGAIDQPQHF.

The chain recombines TRBV13 with TRBJ2-7; D is possibly TRBD2 (5 bases). Germline V CDR1 and CDR2: PRHDT, FYEKMQ (reference sequence). V was clipped by 5 bases and J by 3 bases, with 11 bases between them. CDR3 length: 13 amino acids. The CDR3 DNA follows: TGTGCCAGCAGCGCCCGGGAACTCTACGAGCAGTACTTC. Amino acids: CASSARELYEQYF.

This clone was picked up a small number of times. V is TRBV7-2 and J is TRBJ1-5; TRBD1 matches at 7 bases. Germline-derived CDR1 and CDR2 are SGHTA and FQGNSA. The J segment lost 7 bases and the V segment lost 6 bases, leaving 9 bases of the junction unmatched. CDR3 length: 14 amino acids. The CDR3 reads CASSPAGGNQPQHF. Written as DNA, the CDR3 is TGTGCCAGCAGTCCCGCAGGGGGGAACCAGCCCCAGCATTTT.